The 24 T cell receptor beta chains listed next were all sequenced from one sample in a study of regulatory T cells in long-lasting Graves disease. Time point described: persistent/refractory GD, antithyroid drugs over 5 years with positive TRAb. PBMCs were the source of the RNA used for TCR sequencing. Sequencing libraries for TCR beta were prepared with iRepertoire HTBI primers and Arm-PCR of CDR3 regions. A single record per CDR3 protein comes from TCRdb applying MiXCR to the multiplex PCR reads. The sample comprises around 460,000 distinct CDR3 sequences, approximately 23% of which are singletons, and about an eighth rests with the top ten. Sequenced here: peripheral blood mononuclear cells (PBMCs), sampled when the disease was refractory, from a patient treated with antithyroid drugs. These receptors were collected from a female donor with Graves disease.

This sequence joins TRBV20-1 and TRBJ2-4; D might be TRBD1 or TRBD2, each matching 7 bases. The germline gives CDR1 DFQATT, CDR2 SNEGSKA (reference sequence). The V end lost 7 bases, the J end lost 6 bases, and 31 bases lay between the germline ends. The CDR3 consists of 18 residues. CDR3 loop: CSGEGGSARKGALNIQYF. The DNA of the CDR3 is TGCAGTGGGGAGGGAGGCTCCGCGAGGAAGGGGGCATTAAACATTCAGTACTTC.

This chain's CDR3 is CSGATGPSNQPQHF. CDR3 DNA sequence: TGCAGTGGAGCGACAGGGCCTAGCAATCAGCCCCAGCATTTT. V is TRBV20-1 and J is TRBJ1-5, with 7 bases fitting TRBD1. There are 14 residues in the CDR3. Per germline, CDR1 DFQATT and CDR2 SNEGSKA (reference sequence). The V gene end was trimmed by 7 bases and the J gene end by 0 bases; junction bases not matched to a gene: 6.

The genes are TRBV9 and TRBJ1-2; D is unresolved. Germline assignment: CDR1 SGDLS and CDR2 YYNGEE. This CDR3 contains 12 residues. The V and J ends lost 5 bases and 5 bases respectively, with 10 bases between them. CDR3 sequence: CASRDQAYGYTF. DNA for the CDR3: TGTGCCAGCAGAGACCAGGCGTATGGCTACACCTTC.

The V gene is TRBV12-3 or TRBV12-4, the J gene TRBJ2-7; D gene unclear. V was shortened by 5 bases and J by 7 bases, with 18 bases between the two germline ends. This CDR3 is built from 14 residues. The CDR3 region is CASSTSNTVWEQYF. CDR3 in DNA: TGTGCCAGCAGTACGAGCAATACGGTATGGGAGCAGTACTTC.

Ten or more counts support this clonotype. The chain joins TRBV28 to TRBJ1-2; TRBD1 is a possible D gene (5 bases). Deletions cut 8 bases from V and 5 bases from J, with 9 bases between. This CDR3 is 11 amino acids long. From germline, CDR1 is MDHEN and CDR2 SYDVKM. Here the CDR3 DNA reads TGTGCCAGCCTAGACAGTTATGGCTACACCTTC. This codes for CASLDSYGYTF.

In this sample, this clonotype turned up a few times. The V gene is TRBV7-9, the J gene TRBJ2-5; 8 bases are a match to TRBD1. Germline CDR1 SEHNR, CDR2 FQNEAQ (reference sequence). The CDR3 has 14 amino acids. Trimming removed 8 bases from V and 1 base from J; junction bases left unmatched: 6. This CDR3 is CASGYRGAQETQYF. In DNA form, the CDR3 reads TGTGCCAGCGGCTACAGGGGGGCCCAAGAGACCCAGTACTTC.

In its sample, this clonotype was seen a few times. This chain joins TRBV6-2 or TRBV6-3 and TRBJ1-5, with D maybe TRBD1 (5 bases). This CDR3 region has 15 residues. Trimming removed 3 bases at V and 3 bases at J, with 12 bases between. Germline loops: CDR1 MNHEY, CDR2 SVGEGT. CDR3 DNA: TGTGCCAGCAGTTATGTGACAGCGAACAATCAGCCCCAGCATTTT. It codes for CASSYVTANNQPQHF.

This clonotype was found many times. This chain joins TRBV6-2 or TRBV6-3 and TRBJ1-1; D perhaps matches TRBD1 (5 bases). V lost 5 bases and J lost 6, with 13 bases in between. The CDR3 is made up of 13 amino acids. Germline-derived CDR1 and CDR2 are MNHEY and SVGEGT. The CDR3: CASSEGQGPEAFF. The CDR3 nucleotides read TGTGCCAGCAGTGAAGGGCAGGGACCTGAAGCTTTCTTT.

This clonotype was seen a handful of times. The CDR3 here is CASSAYRGTNEKLFF. CDR3 coding DNA: TGTGCCAGCAGCGCCTACAGGGGAACTAATGAAAAACTGTTTTTT. The V and J genes are TRBV9 and TRBJ1-4, with 7 bases fitting TRBD1. The CDR3 contains 15 residues. Germline values: CDR1 SGDLS, CDR2 YYNGEE. The V gene end was trimmed by 3 bases and the J gene end by 1 base; junction bases not matched to a gene: 3.

This clonotype came up a few times. Here the CDR3 DNA reads TGTGCCAGTAGCCTCGAGCCTCTTGACGTTGGAGCTTTCTTT. Encoded protein: CASSLEPLDVGAFF. This sequence joins TRBV19 and TRBJ1-1; no clear D gene. There are 14 residues in the CDR3. Trimming removed 6 bases at V and 10 bases at J, with 21 bases between. The germline CDR1 and CDR2 sequences are LNHDA and SQIVND (reference sequence).

The genes are TRBV18 and TRBJ1-1; D ambiguous. CDR3 size: 15 residues. Germline-derived CDR1 and CDR2 are KGHSH and LQKENI. The ends were cut back, 3 bases at V and 5 bases at J, with 16 bases in the middle. The CDR3 sequence is CASSPPRRVGTEAFF. The CDR3 DNA follows: TGTGCCAGCTCACCCCCCCGGAGGGTGGGGACTGAAGCTTTCTTT.

CDR3 sequence: CRPDRGNTEAFF. The CDR3 nucleotides are TGCAGGCCCGACAGGGGAAACACTGAAGCTTTCTTT. The chain links TRBV20-1 to TRBJ1-1, with TRBD1 identical over 8 bases. The CDR3 loop spans 12 amino acids. Germline V gives CDR1 DFQATT, CDR2 SNEGSKA (reference sequence).

The chain recombines TRBV6-1 with TRBJ2-7; weak D call: TRBD2 (6 bases). V was pared by 3 bases and J by 3 bases, with 12 bases between. The CDR3 runs 14 residues. From germline, CDR1 is MNHNS and CDR2 SASEGT. CDR3 residues: CASSDARGNYEQYF. CDR3 nucleotides: TGTGCCAGCAGTGACGCCCGCGGGAACTACGAGCAGTACTTC.

This clonotype was recorded many times. The chain joins TRBV29-1 to TRBJ2-7; unclear D gene. From germline, CDR1 is SQVTM and CDR2 ANQGSEA. This CDR3 spans 10 amino acids. V was shortened by 4 bases and J by 2 bases, with 3 bases between the two germline ends. The CDR3 region is CSVATYEQYF. CDR3 nucleotide sequence: TGCAGCGTTGCCACCTACGAGCAGTACTTC.

This clonotype was detected a few times. The V call is TRBV19, the J call TRBJ1-4, with unresolved D. Trimming took 3 bases from V and 1 from J, leaving 18 bases between them. CDR3 size: 18 residues. The V gene's germline CDR1 is LNHDA and CDR2 SQIVND (reference sequence). In DNA, the CDR3 is TGTGCCAGTAGTATTGAGGGAGTGGGAATCGGAACTAATGAAAAACTGTTTTTT. The encoded protein is CASSIEGVGIGTNEKLFF. The whole variable domain, remainder taken from reference TRBV19 and TRBJ1-4, is DGGITQSPKYLFRKEGQNVTLSCEQNLNHDAMYWYRQDPGQGLRLIYYSQIVNDFQKGDIAEGYSVSREKKESFPLTVTSAQKNPTAFYLCASSIEGVGIGTNEKLFFGSGTQLSVL.

In its sample, this clonotype was seen many times. This rearrangement joins TRBV28 to TRBJ1-1; weak D call: TRBD1 (5 bases). V lost 7 bases and J lost 1, with 16 bases in between. Germline values: CDR1 MDHEN, CDR2 SYDVKM. The CDR3 consists of 15 residues. The DNA of the CDR3 is TGTGCCAGCATGCGGCAGGGAACGTCGAACACTGAAGCTTTCTTT. Translation gives CASMRQGTSNTEAFF.

In this sample, this clonotype turned up a few times. For the CDR3, the DNA is TGTGCCAGCAGCTTCGACGGATACTCTGGAAACACCATATATTTT. Encoded protein: CASSFDGYSGNTIYF. This sequence joins TRBV5-5 and TRBJ1-3; D ambiguous. Germline lookup yields CDR1 SGHKS and CDR2 YYEKEE (reference sequence). The CDR3 totals 15 residues. Deletions cut 2 bases from V and 0 bases from J, with 9 bases between.

The rearrangement joins TRBV9 to TRBJ1-4; D gene unclear. Germline loops: CDR1 SGDLS, CDR2 YYNGEE. The CDR3 extends over 15 amino acids. V was cut by 3 bases and J by 5 bases, with 14 bases left in between. CDR3 loop: CASSAPTGRNEKLFF. CDR3 bases: TGTGCCAGCAGCGCGCCGACGGGAAGAAATGAAAAACTGTTTTTT.

The table lists this clonotype with many counts. This CDR3 fails to terminate in the conserved phenylalanine or tryptophan, so it likely reflects a read error. The limits of the CDR3 on the DNA are not certain, so only TCRdb's listed CDR3 is given. The gene calls are TRBV20-1 and TRBJ2-5; the table's D call of TRBD2 was not tested on the DNA. Counting both end residues, the CDR3 totals 9 amino acids. Germline values: CDR1 DFQATT, CDR2 SNEGSKA (reference sequence). The CDR3 protein is CSVPGLRFL.

This clonotype has more than one count but fewer than ten. V gene TRBV24-1 combines with J gene TRBJ2-2; 10 bases match TRBD2. CDR1 and CDR2 from the germline V gene are KGHDR and SFDVKD. There are 14 residues in the CDR3. V dropped 8 bases and J dropped 5; count of bases not matched to a gene: 4. The CDR3, as DNA: TGTGCCACCAAGAGGACTAGCGGTACCGGGGAGCTGTTTTTT. The encoded protein is CATKRTSGTGELFF.

The table lists this clonotype with many counts. The chain joins TRBV28 to TRBJ1-4; D not resolved. The germline V gene has CDR1 MDHEN and CDR2 SYDVKM. Trimming cost V 11 bases and J 5 bases, with 18 bases left between them. The CDR3 extends over 14 amino acids. As DNA, the CDR3 is TGTGCCGCCTTACCAAGGGCGGCAAATGAAAAACTGTTTTTT. Translating it yields CAALPRAANEKLFF. The variable domain in full, completed from reference TRBV28 and TRBJ1-4, reads DVKVTQSSRYLVKRTGEKVFLECVQDMDHENMFWYRQDPGLGLRLIYFSYDVKMKEKGDIPEGYSVSREKKERFSLILESASTNQTSMYLCAALPRAANEKLFFGSGTQLSVL.

This clonotype was found once. Germline and junction disagree at one end, which may indicate a read error. The chain carries TRBV6-2 or TRBV6-3 and TRBJ1-1; D not resolved. Germline V CDR1 and CDR2: MNHEY, SVGEGT. This CDR3 spans 12 amino acids. Written as DNA, the CDR3 is TGTGCCAGCAGCGGCCCGAACACTGAAACTTTCTTT. As protein: CASSGPNTETFF.

Concerning this clonotype: A far larger clone differs by one base, so this is likely a read error. The rearrangement links TRBV6-1 to TRBJ2-1; 9 bases are a match to TRBD1. Losses at the gene ends were 6 bases for V and 10 bases for J; bases not matched to a gene: 10. Germline loops: CDR1 MNHNS, CDR2 SASEGT. The CDR3 totals 14 residues. The CDR3, as DNA: TGTGCCAGCAGGTGGGGGACAGGGACCTACGAGCAGTTCTTC. Residues: CASRWGTGTYEQFF.

This clonotype has at least ten counts. This rearrangement joins TRBV12-3 or TRBV12-4 to TRBJ2-4, with TRBD1 matching 7 bases. The V gene end was trimmed by 6 bases and the J gene end by 11 bases; junction bases not matched to a gene: 10. There are 13 residues in the CDR3. CDR3 DNA: TGTGCCAGCAGGCGGACAGGTTCAATGCTTCAGTACTTC. It specifies CASRRTGSMLQYF.